A single sample gave rise to the 27 T cell receptor beta chains below, sequenced in a study of Graves' ophthalmopathy and Graves' hyperthyroidism. RNA transcripts were the source from which TCR beta CDR3 regions were amplified. HTBI-primed RT-PCR formed the first round, and a multiplex PCR formed the second. TCRdb re-derived calls from the multiplex PCR reads in MiXCR, one entry per CDR3 protein. The sample records more than 550,000 distinct CDR3 sequences, about 41% being singletons. The specimen was peripheral blood. All receptors derive from an adult man with Graves' ophthalmopathy.

There are a few counts of this clonotype. This chain uses TRBV5-1 with TRBJ1-2, with D possibly being TRBD1 (5 bases). V gave up 6 bases and J gave up 3 bases, with 15 bases separating them. Germline CDR1 is SGHRS and CDR2 is YFSETQ. The CDR3 is 14 residues long. CDR3 DNA sequence: TGCGCCAGCAATCTGGACCGGGGGGACTATGGCTACACCTTC. Protein sequence: CASNLDRGDYGYTF. Together with reference TRBV5-1 and TRBJ1-2, the CDR3 gives the full variable domain: KAGVTQTPRYLIKTRGQQVTLSCSPISGHRSVSWYQQTPGQGLQFLFEYFSETQRNKGNFPGRFSGRQFSNSRSEMNVSTLELGDSALYLCASNLDRGDYGYTFGSGTRLTVV.

This clonotype was picked up many times. CDR3 region: CASSSPQSYEQYF. The DNA for the CDR3 is TGTGCCAGCAGCTCGCCTCAGTCGTACGAGCAGTACTTC. The rearrangement joins TRBV7-8 to TRBJ2-7; no firm D call. In germline, CDR1 is SGHVS, CDR2 FQNEAQ. V was cut by 4 bases and J by 4 bases, with 11 bases left in between. The CDR3 sequence is 13 residues long. The full variable domain, its missing parts supplied by reference TRBV7-8 and TRBJ2-7, is GAGVSQSPRYKVAKRGQDVALRCDPISGHVSLFWYQQALGQGPEFLTYFQNEAQLDKSGLPSDRFFAERPEGSVSTLKIQRTQQEDSAVYLCASSSPQSYEQYFGPGTRLTVT.

This clonotype was recorded a few times. The chain couples TRBV10-3 to TRBJ2-7; maybe TRBD1 (5 bases). V was pared by 10 bases and J by 1 base, with 17 bases between. CDR3 size: 14 residues. Germline V CDR1 and CDR2: ENHRY, SYGVKD. DNA for the CDR3: TGTGCCAGCACTGCAGTCGGACAATCCTACGAGCAGTACTTC. The encoded protein is CASTAVGQSYEQYF.

This clonotype was counted ten times or more. The chain couples TRBV6-1 to TRBJ1-5; possible D gene TRBD1, 5 bases. Looked up from germline, CDR1 is MNHNS and CDR2 is SASEGT. This CDR3 is built from 13 residues. Trimming took off 7 bases at V and 3 bases at J, with 10 bases between the two ends. DNA for the CDR3: TGTGCCAGCACCAGGGAATTCAATCAGCCCCAGCATTTT. Its translation is CASTREFNQPQHF.

This clonotype was found many times. This rearrangement joins TRBV6-1 to TRBJ1-5; tentatively, D is TRBD1 (6 bases). Germline V gene sequence: CDR1 MNHNS, CDR2 SASEGT. This CDR3 has 12 residues. V lost 10 bases and J lost 7, with 14 bases in between. In DNA form, the CDR3 reads TGTGCCATACAGGGCTTCGGCCAGCCCCAGCATTTT. This gives the protein CAIQGFGQPQHF.

This clonotype was counted many times. The V and J genes are TRBV7-9 and TRBJ2-5, with 7 bases lining up with TRBD1. The germline gives CDR1 SEHNR, CDR2 FQNEAQ (reference sequence). Trimming removed 0 bases from V and 2 bases from J; junction bases left unmatched: 3. This CDR3 spans 15 amino acids. The CDR3 DNA reads as TGTGCCAGCAGCTTAGCGGTACAGGGGCAAGAGACCCAGTACTTC. It encodes CASSLAVQGQETQYF.

This clonotype was recorded many times. The chain has TRBV7-2 and TRBJ2-7; tentative D call: TRBD1 (5 bases). Germline assignment: CDR1 SGHTA and CDR2 FQGNSA. CDR3 length: 15 amino acids. Trimming took off 1 base at V and 0 bases at J, with 10 bases between the two ends. The CDR3 sequence is CASSLDRTSSYEQYF. CDR3 nucleotides: TGTGCCAGCAGCTTAGATCGGACAAGCTCCTACGAGCAGTACTTC.

The chain links TRBV4-3 to TRBJ1-1; D is unresolved. V lost 0 bases and J 4 bases, leaving 15 bases between the germline ends. The length of the CDR3 is 16 residues. In germline, CDR1 is LGHNA, CDR2 YSLEER. Here the CDR3 reads CASSQDARLFGTEAFF. CDR3 nucleotides: TGCGCCAGCAGCCAAGATGCGCGACTCTTCGGCACTGAAGCTTTCTTT.

The chain employs TRBV7-8 and TRBJ1-1; possible D gene TRBD1, 5 bases. With 5 bases removed from V and 0 bases from J, the gap between germline ends came to 22 bases. Germline CDR1 reads SGHVS; CDR2 reads FQNEAQ. The CDR3 covers 18 residues. The CDR3, as DNA: TGTGCCAGCAGCGTTCGACAGAAAATGAAAAACCTGAACACTGAAGCTTTCTTT. Residues: CASSVRQKMKNLNTEAFF.

The sample holds a few counts of this clonotype. The chain has TRBV20-1 and TRBJ1-1; D might be TRBD1 (5 bases). This CDR3 comprises 15 residues. Between the trimmed V and J ends, which lost 6 bases and 1 base, there was a span of 18 bases. Germline CDR1 and CDR2: DFQATT and SNEGSKA (reference sequence). The CDR3 DNA reads as TGCAGTGCCGGGGGGGTTGCAGACCCGAACACTGAAGCTTTCTTT. Its translation: CSAGGVADPNTEAFF.

A word on this clonotype: The conserved final phenylalanine or tryptophan is absent from the CDR3, which likely points to a read error. Because the CDR3's place on the DNA is in doubt, the DNA is left out and the CDR3 is given as listed by TCRdb. The gene calls are TRBV29-1 and TRBJ1-3. The CDR3 numbers 8 amino acids, ends counted. The germline V gene has CDR1 SQVTM and CDR2 ANQGSEA. The CDR3 loop is CSVDRRKG.

In this sample, this clonotype turned up many times. This sequence joins TRBV7-9 and TRBJ1-1; 12 nucleotides line up with TRBD1. The CDR3 totals 17 residues. Per the germline V gene, CDR1 is SEHNR and CDR2 is FQNEAQ (reference sequence). The junction had 10 bases not matched to a gene; V was cut back by 5 bases and J by 3 bases. CDR3 sequence: CASSPVPGQGAHTEAFF. CDR3 nucleotides: TGTGCCAGCAGCCCTGTCCCGGGACAGGGGGCGCACACTGAAGCTTTCTTT.

This clonotype has ten or more counts. The chain employs TRBV24-1 and TRBJ1-2, with 8 nucleotides matching TRBD1. With V trimmed by 7 bases and J by 1 base, 4 bases remained unmatched. This CDR3 comprises 14 residues. Germline V lookup: CDR1 KGHDR, CDR2 SFDVKD. The CDR3: CATSGQGLNYGYTF. The CDR3 coding sequence is TGTGCCACCAGCGGACAGGGCCTTAACTATGGCTACACCTTC.

This clonotype has at least ten counts. The genes are TRBV12-3 or TRBV12-4 and TRBJ2-7; 11 nucleotides line up with TRBD2. The trim removed 5 bases at V and 0 bases at J, leaving 3 bases unmatched. This CDR3 comprises 15 residues. CDR3 coding DNA: TGTGCCAGCAGTGCTAGCGGGAGGAGCTCCTACGAGCAGTACTTC. This encodes CASSASGRSSYEQYF.

Many counts were recorded for this clonotype. The chain has TRBV15 and TRBJ2-2; D might be TRBD2 (6 bases). Germline CDR1 and CDR2: LNHNV and YYDKDF (reference sequence). This CDR3 contains 17 residues. V shed 0 bases and J shed 5 bases, with 16 bases lying between them. The CDR3 DNA sequence: TGTGCCACCAGCAGAGACCCCGCGGAGGGCCCAACCGGGGAGCTGTTTTTT. It is translated as CATSRDPAEGPTGELFF.

Turning to this clonotype: Possible read error: a much larger clone is one base away. The J gene is TRBJ1-1, the V gene TRBV7-6, with a tentative D call TRBD1 (5 bases). Germline V gives CDR1 SGHVS, CDR2 FNYEAQ. The CDR3 runs to 15 residues. Trimming removed 1 base at V and 0 bases at J, with 9 bases between. CDR3 sequence reads: CASSLEAGMNTEAFF. The CDR3 nucleotides read TGTGCCAGCAGCTTAGAAGCAGGGATGAACACTGAAGCTTTCTTT.

This chain uses TRBV10-3 with TRBJ2-2, with TRBD1 matching 11 bases. CDR3 length: 17 amino acids. Germline V gene sequence: CDR1 ENHRY, CDR2 SYGVKD. The trim removed 6 bases at V and 0 bases at J, leaving 6 bases unmatched. The CDR3 DNA follows: TGTGCCATCAGCTATAGGACAGGGGGCGCGAACACCGGGGAGCTGTTTTTT. It specifies CAISYRTGGANTGELFF.

About this clonotype: A junction boundary mismatches the germline segment, possibly from a read error. This sequence joins TRBV20-1 and TRBJ2-5; a weak D match, TRBD1 (5 bases). The CDR3 sequence is 9 residues long. Germline V gene sequence: CDR1 DFQATT, CDR2 SNEGSKA (reference sequence). The CDR3 region is CSARGTQDF. For the CDR3, the DNA is TGCAGTGCTAGAGGAACACAGGACTTC.

The J gene is TRBJ2-2, the V gene TRBV9; 9 nucleotides align to TRBD1. Germline CDR1 SGDLS, CDR2 YYNGEE. Unmatched junction bases numbered 7, after V lost 3 bases and J lost 7 bases. The CDR3 spans 15 residues. In DNA form, the CDR3 reads TGTGCCAGCAGCGCTGGACAGGGGTATATCGGGGAGCTGTTTTTT. This sequence encodes CASSAGQGYIGELFF.

This clonotype was seen ten or more times. As DNA, the CDR3 is TGTGCCAGCAGTGAGATTTCGGAGCAGTACTTC. Translation: CASSEISEQYF. The V call is TRBV2, the J call TRBJ2-7; unclear D gene. Germline CDR1 and CDR2: SNHLY and FYNNEI. This CDR3 has 11 residues. V was clipped by 3 bases and J by 7 bases, with 7 bases between them.

With respect to this clonotype: A much larger clone sits a single nucleotide away, making a read error possible. V usage is TRBV29-1 and J usage is TRBJ2-7; 10 nucleotides line up with TRBD1. Germline assignment: CDR1 SQVTM and CDR2 ANQGSEA. The CDR3 extends over 14 amino acids. Trimming cost V 5 bases and J 3 bases; bases outside gene matches: 7. The CDR3 spells CSVRGGTGDYEQYF. CDR3 sequence (DNA): TGCAGCGTTAGGGGAGGGACAGGGGACTACGAGCAGTACTTC.

In this sample, this clonotype turned up many times. V and J are TRBV19 and TRBJ2-2; 7 nucleotides match TRBD1. From germline, CDR1 is LNHDA and CDR2 SQIVND (reference sequence). J lost 7 bases, V lost 2 bases, and 7 bases had no gene match. The CDR3 spans 15 residues. The CDR3 nucleotides are TGTGCCAGTAGTATACCCAGGGGGTCGATCGGGGAGCTGTTTTTT. Its protein is CASSIPRGSIGELFF.

The chain joins TRBV7-9 to TRBJ1-2, with no clear D. The V and J ends lost 5 bases and 6 bases respectively, with 19 bases between them. CDR3 length: 15 residues. Germline V lookup: CDR1 SEHNR, CDR2 FQNEAQ (reference sequence). In DNA, the CDR3 is TGTGCCAGCAGCCAAGACACGAACACCGGGGATGGCTACACCTTC. It translates to CASSQDTNTGDGYTF.

The chain employs TRBV19 and TRBJ2-2, with D hard to call. The CDR3 is 16 amino acids. Germline V CDR1 and CDR2: LNHDA, SQIVND (reference sequence). The V end was cut by 11 bases, the J end by 5 bases, with 24 bases between. CDR3 bases: TGTGCCGGCAACGATCGGTGGACGATGCAAACCGGGGAGCTGTTTTTT. Translation gives CAGNDRWTMQTGELFF. Looking up the rest from reference TRBV19 and TRBJ2-2 gives the full variable domain: DGGITQSPKYLFRKEGQNVTLSCEQNLNHDAMYWYRQDPGQGLRLIYYSQIVNDFQKGDIAEGYSVSREKKESFPLTVTSAQKNPTAFYLCAGNDRWTMQTGELFFGEGSRLTVL.

This clonotype was recorded once. V gene TRBV2 combines with J gene TRBJ2-2; D tentatively reads TRBD1 or TRBD2 (6 bases each). Trimming shortened V by 6 bases and J by 6 bases, and 17 bases separated the two germline ends. Germline lookup yields CDR1 SNHLY and CDR2 FYNNEI. The CDR3 is 15 residues long. The CDR3 bases are TGTGCCAGCAGCCTTAGGGGGGACCACGCCGGGGAGCTGTTTTTT. Its protein is CASSLRGDHAGELFF.

A few counts support this clonotype. This chain uses TRBV5-8 with TRBJ2-7, with 10 bases lining up with TRBD1. The CDR3 has 15 amino acids. The V and J ends lost 4 bases and 0 bases, in that order; junction bases with no gene match: 4. Germline V gene sequence: CDR1 SGHTS, CDR2 YDEGEE. The CDR3 bases are TGTGCCAGCAGCGTGGACAGGGGGAGCTCCTACGAGCAGTACTTC. Translation: CASSVDRGSSYEQYF. The variable domain in full, with the rest retrieved from reference TRBV5-8 and TRBJ2-7, is EAGVTQSPTHLIKTRGQQATLRCSPISGHTSVYWYQQALGLGLQFLLWYDEGEERNRGNFPPRFSGRQFPNYSSELNVNALELEDSALYLCASSVDRGSSYEQYFGPGTRLTVT.

This clonotype has a handful of counts. This chain joins TRBV7-2 and TRBJ2-5; D gene unclear. Germline CDR1 SGHTA, CDR2 FQGNSA. The CDR3 sequence is 15 residues long. Between the trimmed V and J ends, which lost 2 bases and 4 bases, there was a span of 14 bases. The DNA for the CDR3 is TGTGCCAGCAGCTTAATACAGCTCAATGGAGAGACCCAGTACTTC. Protein product: CASSLIQLNGETQYF. Supplemented by reference TRBV7-2 and TRBJ2-5, the full variable domain reads GAGVSQSPSNKVTEKGKDVELRCDPISGHTALYWYRQSLGQGLEFLIYFQGNSAPDKSGLPSDRFSAERTGGSVSTLTIQRTQQEDSAVYLCASSLIQLNGETQYFGPGTRLLVL.